The 32 T cell receptor beta chains given below trace back to one sample, sequenced in a study of blood T cell repertoires in COVID-19. Clones were read by immunoSEQ multiplex PCR, and TCRdb kept only the in-frame ones, dropping some. The data hold 320,000 or so clones, with approximately 88% observed a single time. The specimen sequenced was PBMCs or T cells enriched from blood (not recorded which). The receptors stem from a man aged 55 to 70 who had recovered from COVID-19.

The chain employs TRBV7-9 and TRBJ2-7; 8 bases are shared with TRBD2. Losses at the gene ends were 1 base for V and 0 bases for J; bases not matched to a gene: 11. Germline-derived CDR1 and CDR2 are SEHNR and FQNEAQ (reference sequence). This CDR3 comprises 18 residues. In DNA, the CDR3 is TGTGCCAGCAGCTTAGTGGGGTCCCGGGGGGGGACCTCCTACGAGCAGTACTTC. Translation: CASSLVGSRGGTSYEQYF.

This clone was found once. This chain joins TRBV4-3 and TRBJ1-3, with D tentatively TRBD1 (5 bases). Trimming stripped 0 bases from V and 2 bases from J, with 20 bases between. This CDR3 region has 19 residues. Per germline, CDR1 LGHNA and CDR2 YSLEER. The CDR3, as DNA: TGCGCCAGCAGCCAAGAAGGTGCGCAGGGAACCTTTGCTGGAAACACCATATATTTT. This translates into CASSQEGAQGTFAGNTIYF.

This rearrangement joins TRBV19 to TRBJ2-2; TRBD2 might be the D (5 bases). CDR1 is LNHDA, CDR2 SQIVND, per germline (reference sequence). V dropped 3 bases and J dropped 10 bases, with 9 bases sitting between them. The CDR3 loop spans 12 amino acids. The CDR3 here is CASSIIGMELFF. CDR3 DNA sequence: TGTGCCAGTAGTATTATCGGGATGGAGCTGTTTTTT.

V and J are TRBV4-2 and TRBJ2-2, with 7 positions matching TRBD1. The CDR3 loop spans 17 amino acids. V trimming: 1 base; J trimming: 2 bases; junction bases outside the gene matches: 7. Germline-derived CDR1 and CDR2 are LGHNA and YNFKEQ. The DNA of the CDR3 is TGTGCCAGCAGCCAAGGGATGGCAGGGGGTAACACCGGGGAGCTGTTTTTT. Translated: CASSQGMAGGNTGELFF.

Points on this clone: One end of the junction does not line up with germline, which may come from a read error. The chain uses TRBV7-7 and TRBJ2-7, with 10 bases matching TRBD1. The germline CDR1 and CDR2 sequences are SSHAT and FNYEAQ (reference sequence). The CDR3 contains 16 residues. CDR3 protein: CASSLGGQGTLYEQYF. The CDR3 nucleotides are TGTGCTAGCAGCTTAGGGGGACAGGGGACCCTCTACGAGCAGTACTTC.

In its sample, this clone was seen once. The chain links TRBV7-3 to TRBJ2-7; TRBD2 matches 9 bases. The CDR3 has 17 amino acids. Germline V CDR1 and CDR2: SGHTA, FQGTGA. V shed 2 bases, J shed 7 bases, and the junction held 15 bases outside the gene matches. The DNA of the CDR3 is TGTGCCAGCAGCTTATTAGGTTCGGCTAGCGGGACTTGTGAGCAGTACTTC. It yields the protein CASSLLGSASGTCEQYF.

The rearrangement joins TRBV19 to TRBJ2-7, with 8 bases aligning to TRBD2. CDR3 length: 15 amino acids. V was clipped by 5 bases and J by 3 bases; unmatched bases: 9. Germline CDR1 is LNHDA and CDR2 is SQIVND (reference sequence). The CDR3 nucleotides are TGTGCCAGTAGTCCCCGGGGTAGCGGGATCTACGAGCAGTACTTC. The encoded protein is CASSPRGSGIYEQYF.

The count of this clone is one. Other DNA sequences in the same sample also yield this CDR3. V gene TRBV28 combines with J gene TRBJ2-7; unclear D gene. This CDR3 region has 12 residues. V lost 1 base and J lost 3, with 4 bases in between. Germline CDR1 and CDR2: MDHEN and SYDVKM. CDR3 residues: CASSLSGYEQYF. CDR3 sequence (DNA): TGTGCCAGCAGTTTATCCGGCTACGAGCAGTACTTC.

V gene TRBV28 combines with J gene TRBJ2-6, with a tentative D call TRBD1 (6 bases). The CDR3 totals 18 residues. Germline V gene sequence: CDR1 MDHEN, CDR2 SYDVKM. Trimming pared 3 bases from V and 0 bases from J, leaving 15 bases between. This CDR3 reads CASSFLGQPVSGANVLTF. The CDR3 DNA sequence: TGTGCCAGCAGTTTTCTCGGACAGCCGGTCTCTGGGGCCAACGTCCTGACTTTC.

This clone was detected once. The chain links TRBV28 to TRBJ2-7; TRBD2 matches at 8 bases. V lost 10 bases and J lost 2; bases outside the gene matches: 13. Germline V gene data show CDR1 as MDHEN and CDR2 as SYDVKM. The CDR3 length is 15 residues. This CDR3 is CAIQARTSGTYEQYF. For the CDR3, the DNA is TGTGCCATCCAAGCCCGAACTAGCGGTACCTACGAGCAGTACTTC.

CDR3 sequence: CASSPSVTGSTGELFF. The CDR3 region has the DNA TGTGCCAGCAGCCCTTCGGTCACAGGCTCCACCGGGGAGCTGTTTTTT. This chain uses TRBV4-2 with TRBJ2-2; maybe TRBD1 (5 bases). The germline V gene has CDR1 LGHNA and CDR2 YNFKEQ. Trimming took 4 bases from V and 4 from J, leaving 16 bases between them. The CDR3 has 16 residues.

The rearrangement links TRBV24-1 to TRBJ1-5, with D uncertain. The CDR3 is 15 residues long. The germline CDR1 and CDR2 sequences are KGHDR and SFDVKD. Trimming left V 1 base short and J 2 bases short, with 8 bases between. This chain's CDR3 is CATSDFGGCNQPQHF. The CDR3 bases are TGTGCCACCAGTGATTTCGGAGGGTGCAATCAGCCCCAGCATTTT.

V and J are TRBV11-3 and TRBJ2-2; D gene ambiguous. The CDR3 consists of 15 residues. The V and J ends lost 4 bases and 1 base respectively, with 10 bases between them. In germline, CDR1 is SGHNT, CDR2 YENEEA. The DNA for the CDR3 is TGTGCCAGCAGCTCAAGTCCTAGGAACACCGGGGAGCTGTTTTTT. Amino acid sequence: CASSSSPRNTGELFF.

This clone was counted once. CDR3 nucleotide sequence: TGTGCCAGCAGCGTAGGATTGCAGTCTTCCTACGAGCAGTACTTC. Protein sequence: CASSVGLQSSYEQYF. The chain has TRBV9 and TRBJ2-7; no firm D call. CDR3 length equals 15 residues. V was shortened by 0 bases and J by 1 base, with 11 bases between the two germline ends. Germline V lookup: CDR1 SGDLS, CDR2 YYNGEE. Together with reference TRBV9 and TRBJ2-7, the CDR3 gives the full variable domain: DSGVTQTPKHLITATGQRVTLRCSPRSGDLSVYWYQQSLDQGLQFLIQYYNGEERAKGNILERFSAQQFPDLHSELNLSSLELGDSALYFCASSVGLQSSYEQYFGPGTRLTVT.

The chain combines TRBV6-1 with TRBJ2-5, with TRBD2 matching over 7 bases. Germline CDR1 MNHNS, CDR2 SASEGT. J was trimmed by 4 bases and V by 0 bases; bases with no gene match: 5. The CDR3 extends over 15 amino acids. The CDR3 protein is CASSEAGGLPETQYF. CDR3 DNA sequence: TGTGCCAGCAGTGAAGCGGGAGGGCTCCCAGAGACCCAGTACTTC.

The chain employs TRBV5-1 and TRBJ2-1; no reliable D call. Germline V gene lookup returns CDR1 SGHRS and CDR2 YFSETQ. V dropped 1 base and J dropped 2 bases, with 7 bases sitting between them. This CDR3 has 14 amino acids. The CDR3 DNA is TGCGCCAGCAGCTTGCAGGATACCTACAATGAGCAGTTCTTC. Its protein product is CASSLQDTYNEQFF.

This rearrangement joins TRBV7-2 to TRBJ1-3; D remains unclear. Trimming cost V 6 bases and J 4 bases, with 16 bases left between them. CDR3 length: 15 residues. Germline lookup yields CDR1 SGHTA and CDR2 FQGNSA. CDR3 sequence (DNA): TGTGCCAGCAGGCGGGATCAAGGCCGCGGAAACACCATATATTTT. Translation: CASRRDQGRGNTIYF.

The CDR3 protein is CASSRGPLSSYNEQFF. Written as DNA, the CDR3 is TGCGCCAGCAGCCGGGGCCCCCTAAGCTCCTACAATGAGCAGTTCTTC. The J gene is TRBJ2-1, the V gene TRBV4-1; possible D gene TRBD1, 5 bases. This CDR3 is built from 16 residues. V was shortened by 4 bases and J by 0 bases, with 13 bases between the two germline ends. CDR1 MGHRA and CDR2 YSYEKL come from the germline V gene.

Only one count was recorded for this clone. V gene TRBV24-1 combines with J gene TRBJ2-1; maybe TRBD1 (6 bases). The CDR3 has 16 residues. Germline assignment: CDR1 KGHDR and CDR2 SFDVKD. Trimming shortened V by 3 bases and J by 6 bases, and 17 bases separated the two germline ends. The CDR3: CATSDLRDTRLNEQFF. The CDR3 DNA follows: TGTGCCACCAGTGATCTCCGGGACACCCGACTCAATGAGCAGTTCTTC.

The V gene is TRBV2, the J gene TRBJ1-1; D uncertain. Germline values: CDR1 SNHLY, CDR2 FYNNEI. This CDR3 spans 13 amino acids. The V gene lost 4 bases and the J gene lost 2 bases, with 8 bases spanning the gap. CDR3 amino acids: CASSGTANTEAFF. The CDR3 DNA is TGTGCCAGCAGTGGAACAGCCAACACTGAAGCTTTCTTT.

This chain uses TRBV3-1 (or the pseudogene TRBV3-2) with TRBJ1-2; 7 bases line up with TRBD1. Looked up from germline, CDR1 is LGHDT and CDR2 is YNNKEL (reference sequence). The V gene end was trimmed by 1 base and the J gene end by 4 bases; junction bases not matched to a gene: 6. The CDR3 runs to 15 residues. CDR3 DNA sequence: TGTGCCAGCAGCCAAGGGGACAGAATGAGCTATGGCTACACCTTC. It translates to CASSQGDRMSYGYTF.

In its sample, this clone was seen once. The chain is built from TRBV12-3 or TRBV12-4 and TRBJ2-3, with D tentatively TRBD2 (5 bases). The CDR3 contains 13 residues. CDR3 DNA: TGTGTCACGTTACGGGAAGGCACAGATACGCAGTATTTT. It encodes CVTLREGTDTQYF.

The chain links TRBV7-3 to TRBJ2-3, with TRBD2 matching 8 bases. Germline loops: CDR1 SGHTA, CDR2 FQGTGA. This CDR3 spans 15 amino acids. After removal of 5 bases from V and 5 bases from J, the junction contained 9 bases not matched to a gene. The CDR3 is CASSAGGGLGDTQYF. DNA for the CDR3: TGTGCCAGCAGCGCCGGCGGGGGGCTGGGAGATACGCAGTATTTT.

This sequence joins TRBV6-1 and TRBJ2-5, with TRBD2 matching 11 bases. The V segment lost 4 bases and the J segment 2 bases; nucleotides outside the gene matches: 6. CDR1 is MNHNS and CDR2 is SASEGT in the germline V gene. There are 16 residues in the CDR3. The CDR3 nucleotides are TGTGCCAGCAGTGCCGGACTAGCGGGCCGTCAAGAGACCCAGTACTTC. Its protein is CASSAGLAGRQETQYF.

V and J are TRBV4-3 and TRBJ1-3; no definite D call. The CDR3 is 15 residues long. Trimming took 4 bases from V and 0 from J, leaving 10 bases between them. Germline CDR1 LGHNA, CDR2 YSLEER. CDR3 DNA: TGCGCCAGCAGCCCGACTTTCAGCTCTGGAAACACCATATATTTT. It encodes CASSPTFSSGNTIYF.

J is TRBJ2-7 and V is TRBV6-5, with 10 bases matching TRBD2. Trimming cost V 7 bases and J 6 bases; bases outside gene matches: 12. The CDR3 extends over 15 amino acids. CDR1 is MNHEY and CDR2 is SVGAGI in the germline V gene. CDR3 region: CASTDGGTSDGEQYF. Here the CDR3 DNA reads TGTGCCAGCACCGACGGGGGGACTAGCGATGGCGAGCAGTACTTC.

The chain links TRBV9 to TRBJ2-3; 10 nucleotides align to TRBD2. Trimming took 2 bases from V and 0 from J; bases not matched to a gene: 15. Germline values: CDR1 SGDLS, CDR2 YYNGEE. The CDR3 length is 20 residues. The chain's CDR3 is CASSVSTPRTSGSSTDTQYF. The CDR3, as DNA: TGTGCCAGCAGCGTCTCTACTCCGCGGACTAGCGGATCTAGCACAGATACGCAGTATTTT. Complete variable domain (other parts from reference TRBV9 and TRBJ2-3): DSGVTQTPKHLITATGQRVTLRCSPRSGDLSVYWYQQSLDQGLQFLIQYYNGEERAKGNILERFSAQQFPDLHSELNLSSLELGDSALYFCASSVSTPRTSGSSTDTQYFGPGTRLTVL.

This clone was counted a few times. This sequence joins TRBV25-1 and TRBJ1-5, with TRBD1 matching over 10 bases. Germline V gene lookup returns CDR1 MGHDK and CDR2 SYGVNS. J lost 5 bases, V lost 6 bases, and 10 bases had no gene match. The CDR3 contains 16 residues. In DNA form, the CDR3 reads TGTGCCAGCAGGGGAGACAGGGGGCGAGGGGATCAGCCCCAGCATTTT. Amino acids: CASRGDRGRGDQPQHF.

This chain links TRBV5-6 with TRBJ1-4, with 11 nucleotides matching TRBD1. CDR3 length: 17 residues. Germline V gives CDR1 SGHDT, CDR2 YYEEEE. The ends lost 0 bases at V and 7 bases at J; junction bases unmatched: 8. CDR3 loop: CASSLEGQGARVEKLFF. The DNA for the CDR3 is TGTGCCAGCAGCTTGGAAGGACAGGGGGCGCGAGTTGAAAAACTGTTTTTT.

The rearrangement links TRBV6-5 to TRBJ2-1; maybe TRBD2 (6 bases). The V gene lost 7 bases and the J gene lost 3 bases, with 13 bases spanning the gap. This CDR3 comprises 14 residues. Germline V gene lookup returns CDR1 MNHEY and CDR2 SVGAGI. The CDR3 nucleotides read TGTGCCAGCAAGGGGCAGGGACTCTACAATGAGCAGTTCTTC. Translated: CASKGQGLYNEQFF.

V gene TRBV18 combines with J gene TRBJ2-5; TRBD2 matches at 8 bases. From germline, CDR1 is KGHSH and CDR2 LQKENI. The CDR3 runs to 15 residues. Losses at the gene ends were 1 base for V and 0 bases for J; bases not matched to a gene: 1. CDR3 loop: CASSPQREYQETQYF. The CDR3 DNA sequence: TGTGCCAGCTCACCACAGCGGGAGTACCAAGAGACCCAGTACTTC.

This chain uses TRBV28 with TRBJ2-7, with 11 positions matching TRBD2. Looked up from germline, CDR1 is MDHEN and CDR2 is SYDVKM. The CDR3 spans 15 residues. The junction had 8 bases not matched to a gene; V was cut back by 6 bases and J by 4 bases. In DNA, the CDR3 is TGTGCCAGCAGCCGGGCGACTAGCGGGACTTACGAGCAGTACTTC. Amino acids: CASSRATSGTYEQYF.